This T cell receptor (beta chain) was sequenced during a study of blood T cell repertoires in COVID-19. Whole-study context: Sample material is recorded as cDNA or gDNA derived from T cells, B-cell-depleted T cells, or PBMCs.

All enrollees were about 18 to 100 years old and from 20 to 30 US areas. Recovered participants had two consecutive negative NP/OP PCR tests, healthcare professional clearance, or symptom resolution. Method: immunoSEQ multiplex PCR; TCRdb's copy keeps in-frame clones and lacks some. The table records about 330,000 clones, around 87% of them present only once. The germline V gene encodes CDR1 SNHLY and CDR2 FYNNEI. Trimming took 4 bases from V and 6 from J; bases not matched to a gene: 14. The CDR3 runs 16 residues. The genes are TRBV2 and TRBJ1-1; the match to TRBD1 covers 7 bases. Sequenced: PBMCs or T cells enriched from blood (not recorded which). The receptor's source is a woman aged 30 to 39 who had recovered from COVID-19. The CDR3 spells CASSGVGDSVRAEAFF. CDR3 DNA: TGTGCCAGCAGTGGCGTTGGGGACAGTGTGCGGGCTGAAGCTTTCTTT.